This TCR beta chain comes out of a study of read filtering for tumor transcriptome and immune sequencing. Study-level background: By R-ISS, stages I, II and III held approximately 8, 16 and 7 patients. Whole-transcriptome libraries were prepared after DNase treatment. Findings and limits, study-wide: The CD138-negative fraction was mixed bone marrow immune cells, not pure T cells.

The library was built from about 400 ng RNA with molecular barcoded adaptors for alpha/delta and beta/gamma chains. From the reads, TCRdb called clonotypes with MiXCR, one entry per CDR3 protein. The table shows 100,000 to 150,000 distinct CDR3 sequences, with less than 15% occurring only once. This clonotype has at least ten counts. Its antigen remains unidentified. Germline CDR1 is MNHEY and CDR2 is SVGAGI. Trimming left V 6 bases short and J 8 bases short, with 14 bases between. There are 13 residues in the CDR3. V is TRBV6-5 and J is TRBJ2-1, with D perhaps TRBD1 (6 bases). The sequence was collected from a donor at least 40 years old with multiple myeloma. Material for sequencing was a population of CD138-negative cells sorted from bone marrow. The CDR3 is CASRNRDIDEQFF. The DNA of the CDR3 is TGTGCCAGCAGAAACCGGGACATCGATGAGCAGTTCTTC.